This entry describes one TCR beta chain. Its antigen is still unknown. Per-base qualities were not stored, and no clone one base away is much larger. The immunoSEQ Assay, a bias-controlled multiplex PCR, was used to amplify TCRbeta CDR3 regions from genomic DNA. Regarding the original processing steps: Within the assay, amplification of reference gene primers was used to estimate how many nucleated cells each sample contained. To quantify the absolute abundance of each unique TCRbeta CDR3 rearrangement, sequence reads were collapsed and filtered. For each sample, productive Simpson clonality was calculated as the square root of Simpson's diversity index over productive rearrangements. TCRdb took over this immuneACCESS table, retaining in-frame rearrangements with V and J assigned. Such tables are incomplete; in checked studies, under half of the missing clones stem from an unresolved V gene, and the remainder is unexplained. The DNA gave D and trimming, while V, J and clone size come from that table. Recorded for this sample are around 300,000 clones; approximately 90% of them occurred a single time. The ten most abundant clones make up 2% to 2.5% of the sample.

The data originate from a study of blood T cell repertoires in COVID-19 (dated by TCRdb to 2020 to 2022). About the investigation overall: Recovered participants in ImmuneRACE Cohort 3 were defined by two consecutive negative NP/OP PCR tests, clearance by a healthcare professional, or resolution of symptoms. Deeply sampled blood TCRbeta repertoires from subjects exposed to, actively infected with, or recovered from COVID-19 were included in the dataset. The prospective study material was composed of cDNA or gDNA derived from T cells, B-cell-depleted T cells, or PBMCs. Collaborator samples came from the United States, Italy and Spain and covered acute and convalescent phases of COVID-19. The sample metadata nearly always contained a de-identified subject ID, COVID-19 status, age in years and sex. Samples were obtained from the ongoing ImmuneRACE study (first 160 participants) and from about 1,300 subjects provided by 6 global collaborators. The repertoires were released in a freely available public database intended as a resource for research on the immune response to SARS-CoV-2. Where available, HLA class I and class II types were obtained from metadata supplied by the sample provider rather than from assay-based typing. What the work shows at the level of the full study, not this receptor alone: How much clinical and demographic metadata was included differed by source and by participant, and the metadata was provided uncurated.

Its CDR3 holds 15 amino acids, cysteine through phenylalanine. The retained sequence is limited to the CDR3, 45 bases, with the frame set at the first base. V is shortened by 0 bases, J by 8 bases, and the region joining them spans 14 bases. The CDR1 and CDR2 encoded by the germline V gene are LGHNA and YSLEER. Participants in the prospective study were aged about 18 to 90 years, lived in 24 United States geographic areas, and enrolled through a virtual design. In the prospective study, cohorts were assigned on the basis of participant-reported clinical history obtained from a screening survey and a study questionnaire. Mobile phlebotomists in the prospective study collected whole blood, serum and a nasopharyngeal or oropharyngeal swab from every participant. Prospective study participants could optionally give additional blood draws and questionnaires over an approximately two-month period. Blood samples from the prospective study were shipped frozen or at room temperature prior to DNA extraction.

Sequenced input: PBMCs or T cells enriched from blood (not recorded which). In this chain, TRBV4-3 is recombined with TRBJ2-4; matching of 5 bases hints at TRBD2 as the D gene. The origin of this receptor is a woman between 55 and 75 years old in a cohort exposed to, infected with or recovered from COVID-19 (not recorded which). The DNA sequence is TGCGCCAGCAGCCAAGATATGAGGGCCTCTGACATTCAGTACTTC. Its amino acids are CASSQDMRASDIQYF.